This TCR beta chain was found in a study of T cells expressing NK-cell markers. About this clonotype itself: Its antigen is still unknown.

Overall study results and limits: In six donors, dominant NKG2C+ clonotypes were roughly 1.0-7.0% of CD8+ T cells. Whether the expanded NKG2C+ T cell clones recognized HCMV remained unclear.

For each CDR3 protein, TCRdb gives one entry from its re-call of the 5' RACE reads, without DNA. Its listing shows some 450,000 distinct CDR3 sequences. The CDR3 extends over 13 amino acids. CDR1 is MNHNY and CDR2 is SVGAGI in the germline V gene (reference sequence). This clonotype was sampled from a woman between 18 and 70 years old in good health. The gene calls are TRBV6-6 and TRBJ2-7. Sequencing was carried out using blood T cells: a sorted CD56 or NKG2C T cell subset, CD4+ or CD8+ T cells, or bulk PBMC T cells (not recorded which). The CDR3: CASSYRLGLEQYF.